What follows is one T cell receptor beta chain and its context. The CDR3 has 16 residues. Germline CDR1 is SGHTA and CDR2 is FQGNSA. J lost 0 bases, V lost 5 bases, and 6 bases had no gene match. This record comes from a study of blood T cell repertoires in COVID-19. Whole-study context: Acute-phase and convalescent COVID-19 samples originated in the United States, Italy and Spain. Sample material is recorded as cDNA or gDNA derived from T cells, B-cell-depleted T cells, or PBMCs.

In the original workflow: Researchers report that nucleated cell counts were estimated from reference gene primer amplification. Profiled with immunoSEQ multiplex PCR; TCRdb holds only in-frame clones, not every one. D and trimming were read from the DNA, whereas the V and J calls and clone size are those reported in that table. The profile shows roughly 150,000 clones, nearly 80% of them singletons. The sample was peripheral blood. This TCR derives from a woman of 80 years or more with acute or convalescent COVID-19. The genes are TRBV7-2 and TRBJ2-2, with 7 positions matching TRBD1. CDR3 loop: CASSPFGTANTGELFF. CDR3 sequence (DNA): TGTGCCAGCAGCCCCTTTGGGACAGCGAACACCGGGGAGCTGTTTTTT.